The 15 T cell receptor beta chains presented below share a single source sample, sequenced in a study of cytomegalovirus exposure and HLA in healthy donors listed by TCRdb under 2017. The protocol used for the library was the immunoSEQ multiplex PCR assay. For the multiplex PCR, a mixture combining 60 forward primers for TCR Vbeta segments and 13 reverse primers for TCR Jbeta segments was used. Entries here come from immuneACCESS through TCRdb and include only in-frame sequences with V and J called. Some clones fail to appear in such tables; in the studies checked, an unresolved V gene covers under half of the shortfall, and the cause of the remainder is unknown. This sample holds over 80,000 clones; about four fifths were observed only once. The ten largest make up 14% of the sample. The sample was PBMCs. The receptors stem from a woman between 65 and 79 years old in good health and CMV-seropositive.

The chain is built from TRBV27 and TRBJ2-3; D is unresolved. Trimming took 3 bases from V and 2 from J, leaving 9 bases between them. Germline V lookup: CDR1 MNHEY, CDR2 SMNVEV (reference sequence). CDR3 length: 14 residues. CDR3 loop: CASSLTGSTDTQYF. CDR3 bases: TGTGCCAGCAGTTTGACCGGGTCCACAGATACGCAGTATTTT.

V usage is TRBV29-1 and J usage is TRBJ2-7, with TRBD1 matching 10 bases. Germline assignment: CDR1 SQVTM and CDR2 ANQGSEA. Losses at the gene ends were 6 bases for V and 2 bases for J; bases not matched to a gene: 7. CDR3 length: 14 amino acids. CDR3 in DNA: TGCAGCGTGTCCGGGACAGGGGTGACCTACGAGCAGTACTTC. Protein sequence: CSVSGTGVTYEQYF.

The chain is built from TRBV9 and TRBJ2-6; 7 bases fit TRBD1. The V segment lost 0 bases and the J segment 1 base; nucleotides outside the gene matches: 7. There are 18 residues in the CDR3. Germline-derived CDR1 and CDR2 are SGDLS and YYNGEE. CDR3 loop: CASSVAPETGSGANVLTF. In nucleotides, the CDR3 is TGTGCCAGCAGCGTAGCCCCGGAGACAGGGTCTGGGGCCAACGTCCTGACTTTC.

This rearrangement joins TRBV5-1 to TRBJ1-4, with a possible D match to TRBD1 (5 bases). Trimming pared 0 bases from V and 4 bases from J, leaving 7 bases between. The CDR3 covers 14 residues. Germline assignment: CDR1 SGHRS and CDR2 YFSETQ. The DNA of the CDR3 is TGCGCCAGCAGCTTGGCGGGGGATAATGAAAAACTGTTTTTT. Protein: CASSLAGDNEKLFF.

The V gene is TRBV5-4, the J gene TRBJ2-5, with TRBD2 matching over 11 bases. This CDR3 is 15 amino acids long. CDR1 is SGHNT, CDR2 YYREEE, per germline (reference sequence). J gave up 5 bases and V 3 bases, and 6 bases lay outside the gene matches. The CDR3: CASSWIAGGQETQYF. The DNA of the CDR3 is TGTGCCAGCAGCTGGATAGCGGGGGGGCAGGAGACCCAGTACTTC. The variable domain in full, with the rest retrieved from reference TRBV5-4 and TRBJ2-5, is ETGVTQSPTHLIKTRGQQVTLRCSSQSGHNTVSWYQQALGQGPQFIFQYYREEENGRGNFPPRFSGLQFPNYSSELNVNALELDDSALYLCASSWIAGGQETQYFGPGTRLLVL.

The sample holds one count of this clone. This chain joins TRBV6-5 and TRBJ2-5; 8 nucleotides align to TRBD1. CDR1 and CDR2 (germline): MNHEY, SVGAGI. V was clipped by 5 bases and J by 4 bases; unmatched bases: 9. The CDR3 extends over 15 amino acids. CDR3 bases: TGTGCCAGCAGTACAGCGACAGGGGTCCGAGAGACCCAGTACTTC. Translation gives CASSTATGVRETQYF.

This rearrangement joins TRBV6-1 to TRBJ2-7, with TRBD1 as a possible D gene (6 bases). The V gene's germline CDR1 is MNHNS and CDR2 SASEGT. The CDR3 length is 13 residues. V lost 7 bases, J lost 3 bases, and 13 bases lay in between. Here the CDR3 reads CASMRQVNYEQYF. The CDR3 region has the DNA TGTGCCAGCATGAGACAGGTGAACTACGAGCAGTACTTC.

This clone has only a few counts. The chain combines TRBV6-4 with TRBJ2-3; TRBD2 agrees at 9 bases. V dropped 4 bases and J dropped 2; count of bases not matched to a gene: 7. CDR3 size: 16 residues. The germline V gene encodes CDR1 MRHNA and CDR2 SNTAGT. The CDR3 spells CASSALAGATTDTQYF. DNA of the CDR3: TGTGCCAGCAGTGCCTTAGCGGGGGCGACCACAGATACGCAGTATTTT.

This chain joins TRBV6-1 and TRBJ2-1; 16 bases are shared with TRBD2. The germline V gene has CDR1 MNHNS and CDR2 SASEGT. The CDR3 is made up of 15 amino acids. The J segment lost 12 bases and the V segment lost 4 bases, leaving 6 bases of the junction unmatched. The CDR3 nucleotides are TGTGCCAGCAGTGCGGGACTAGCGGGAGGGCCGGGGCAGTTCTTC. This translates into CASSAGLAGGPGQFF.

V and J are TRBV28 and TRBJ2-5, with D perhaps matching TRBD1 (5 bases). The CDR3 length is 16 residues. The V end lost 5 bases, the J end lost 2 bases, and 18 bases lay between the germline ends. Germline loops: CDR1 MDHEN, CDR2 SYDVKM. This CDR3 is CASSHKGFGTQETQYF. The DNA for the CDR3 is TGTGCCAGCAGTCACAAGGGGTTTGGCACACAAGAGACCCAGTACTTC. Full variable domain (rest looked up from reference TRBV28 and TRBJ2-5): DVKVTQSSRYLVKRTGEKVFLECVQDMDHENMFWYRQDPGLGLRLIYFSYDVKMKEKGDIPEGYSVSREKKERFSLILESASTNQTSMYLCASSHKGFGTQETQYFGPGTRLLVL.

The chain recombines TRBV6-5 with TRBJ1-2, with D possibly TRBD1 on 6 matching bases. The V and J ends lost 7 bases and 5 bases respectively, with 14 bases between them. Germline CDR1 is MNHEY and CDR2 is SVGAGI. The CDR3 spans 13 residues. CDR3: CASTAGTKYGYTF. CDR3 coding DNA: TGTGCCAGCACCGCCGGGACAAAGTATGGCTACACCTTC.

The genes are TRBV6-6 and TRBJ2-7; D is possibly TRBD1 (6 bases). The V end was cut by 4 bases, the J end by 5 bases, with 9 bases between. This CDR3 has 12 amino acids. CDR1 is MNHNY, CDR2 SVGAGI, per germline (reference sequence). The CDR3 reads CASSSRGDEQYF. The CDR3 nucleotides are TGTGCCAGCAGTTCCAGGGGCGACGAGCAGTACTTC.

V usage is TRBV19 and J usage is TRBJ2-7; TRBD2 matches at 10 bases. CDR1 is LNHDA, CDR2 SQIVND, per germline (reference sequence). The CDR3 is 14 amino acids. The junction had 5 bases not matched to a gene; V was cut back by 0 bases and J by 9 bases. The DNA for the CDR3 is TGTGCCAGTAGTATAGAAGGGACTAGCGAAGCGCAGTACTTC. Translating gives CASSIEGTSEAQYF.

The chain links TRBV5-6 to TRBJ2-7, with 10 bases lining up with TRBD1. The CDR3 extends over 16 amino acids. Germline assignment: CDR1 SGHDT and CDR2 YYEEEE. V shed 3 bases and J 9 bases; nucleotides not matched to a gene: 15. This CDR3 reads CASSSDTGTGAVGQYF. DNA of the CDR3: TGTGCCAGCAGCTCGGACACCGGGACAGGGGCCGTCGGGCAGTACTTC. Combining the CDR3 with reference TRBV5-6 and TRBJ2-7 gives the whole variable domain DAGVTQSPTHLIKTRGQQVTLRCSPKSGHDTVSWYQQALGQGPQFIFQYYEEEERQRGNFPDRFSGHQFPNYSSELNVNALLLGDSALYLCASSSDTGTGAVGQYFGPGTRLTVT.

J is TRBJ1-6 and V is TRBV19; D remains ambiguous. V dropped 0 bases and J dropped 4 bases, with 4 bases sitting between them. The CDR3 runs to 14 residues. CDR1 and CDR2 from the germline V gene are LNHDA and SQIVND (reference sequence). The chain's CDR3 is CASSIEEYNSPLHF. DNA for the CDR3: TGTGCCAGTAGTATAGAGGAGTATAATTCACCCCTCCACTTT.